This TCR beta chain was captured by sequencing in a study of cytomegalovirus exposure and HLA in healthy donors. It was with 60 Vbeta and 13 Jbeta primers that the PCR ran. Here immunoSEQ multiplex PCR was the method, and the copy in TCRdb shows in-frame clones only, minus some. Of some 110,000 clones in the sample, approximately 72% were seen once. Study observations and caveats: In a later analysis, common viral pathogens appeared linked to several of the most significant clusters.

Details on this clone: Its specificity is unknown.

V was pared by 3 bases and J by 0 bases, with 3 bases of the junction left unmatched. Germline V CDR1 and CDR2: WSHSY, SAAADI. This CDR3 comprises 16 residues. Sequenced sample: PBMCs. The clonotype originates from a man between 25 and 39 years old in good health and CMV-seronegative. The V call is TRBV10-2, the J call TRBJ1-4; 8 bases are shared with TRBD1. In DNA form, the CDR3 reads TGCGCCAGCAGTGATCAGGGGGCTCCAACTAATGAAAAACTGTTTTTT. Its protein product is CASSDQGAPTNEKLFF.